The next 10 T cell receptor beta chains were all read from a single sample in a study of blood T cell repertoires in COVID-19. Assay used: immunoSEQ multiplex PCR; TCRdb lists only in-frame clones, some missing. The table shows 200,000 to 250,000 clones, with 65% to 90% occurring only once. The sample consisted of PBMCs or T cells enriched from blood (not recorded which). The receptors originated from a man in his forties who had recovered from COVID-19.

This chain connects TRBV15 to TRBJ1-2; 10 nucleotides align to TRBD1. The CDR3 totals 14 residues. Looked up from germline, CDR1 is LNHNV and CDR2 is YYDKDF (reference sequence). Trimming cost V 3 bases and J 5 bases; bases outside gene matches: 3. In DNA form, the CDR3 reads TGTGCCACCAGCAGTGGACAGGGGGTATATGGCTACACCTTC. This codes for CATSSGQGVYGYTF.

This clone was found once. The chain is built from TRBV5-1 and TRBJ2-1, with TRBD2 matching over 11 bases. With 7 bases clipped from V and 5 bases from J, the junction kept 5 bases outside the gene matches. The germline gives CDR1 SGHRS, CDR2 YFSETQ. The CDR3 contains 14 residues. The CDR3 sequence is CASQGTSGNNEQFF. The DNA for the CDR3 is TGCGCCAGCCAAGGGACTAGCGGTAACAATGAGCAGTTCTTC.

Only a few counts were recorded for this clone. J is TRBJ1-6 and V is TRBV6-5; 7 nucleotides align to TRBD1. Unmatched junction bases numbered 12, after V lost 10 bases and J lost 6 bases. CDR1 is MNHEY and CDR2 is SVGAGI in the germline V gene. CDR3 length: 15 amino acids. The CDR3: CATDNTGTANSPLHF. DNA of the CDR3: TGTGCCACCGATAATACCGGGACAGCTAATTCACCCCTCCACTTT.

The chain is built from TRBV25-1 and TRBJ2-6, with a weak D call TRBD2 (6 bases). Trimming shortened V by 4 bases and J by 2 bases, and 15 bases separated the two germline ends. This CDR3 has 17 residues. The germline gives CDR1 MGHDK, CDR2 SYGVNS. Written as DNA, the CDR3 is TGTGCCAGCAGTGCCCGTGGTGGGGGGACTGGGGCCAACGTCCTGACTTTC. Its translation: CASSARGGGTGANVLTF. Together with reference TRBV25-1 and TRBJ2-6, the CDR3 gives the full variable domain: EADIYQTPRYLVIGTGKKITLECSQTMGHDKMYWYQQDPGMELHLIHYSYGVNSTEKGDLSSESTVSRIRTEHFPLTLESARPSHTSQYLCASSARGGGTGANVLTFGAGSRLTVL.

As for this clone: Other nucleotide sequences in the sample specify the same CDR3. The chain uses TRBV7-2 and TRBJ2-2, with TRBD2 identical over 11 bases. The CDR3 loop spans 16 amino acids. Germline V gene lookup returns CDR1 SGHTA and CDR2 FQGNSA. The V gene end was trimmed by 0 bases and the J gene end by 4 bases; junction bases not matched to a gene: 1. The CDR3 DNA follows: TGTGCCAGCAGCTTAGCCCTAGCGGGGGGCACCGGGGAGCTGTTTTTT. Translation gives CASSLALAGGTGELFF.

J is TRBJ1-2 and V is TRBV29-1, with D unclear. V was clipped by 2 bases and J by 4 bases, with 8 bases between them. Germline V gene sequence: CDR1 SQVTM, CDR2 ANQGSEA. This CDR3 region has 12 residues. CDR3 amino acids: CSVERGGYGYTF. In DNA form, the CDR3 reads TGCAGCGTTGAACGGGGAGGCTATGGCTACACCTTC.

The chain has TRBV27 and TRBJ1-2; D is perhaps TRBD1 (6 bases). The CDR3 has 15 amino acids. The V gene lost 2 bases and the J gene lost 0 bases, with 10 bases spanning the gap. Germline V gives CDR1 MNHEY, CDR2 SMNVEV (reference sequence). The CDR3 nucleotides read TGTGCCAGCAGTTTAAAACAGGGAGCTAACTATGGCTACACCTTC. This encodes CASSLKQGANYGYTF.

This rearrangement joins TRBV5-1 to TRBJ1-6; TRBD1 matches 8 bases. CDR1 is SGHRS, CDR2 YFSETQ, per germline. J lost 7 bases, V lost 2 bases, and 14 bases had no gene match. There are 18 residues in the CDR3. CDR3 nucleotide sequence: TGCGCCAGCAGCTTATACGGGTCGACAGGGGTGGGGAATTCACCCCTCCACTTT. Its translation is CASSLYGSTGVGNSPLHF.

The chain carries TRBV15 and TRBJ2-7, with TRBD1 identical over 10 bases. This CDR3 spans 14 amino acids. Germline CDR1 is LNHNV and CDR2 is YYDKDF (reference sequence). Trimming removed 6 bases from V and 4 bases from J; junction bases left unmatched: 6. The CDR3 DNA follows: TGTGCCACCAGTAGGGGACAGGGGTGGTACGAGCAGTACTTC. It translates to CATSRGQGWYEQYF.

This sequence joins TRBV25-1 and TRBJ2-7, with 10 bases matching TRBD2. The CDR3 covers 17 residues. In germline, CDR1 is MGHDK, CDR2 SYGVNS. Trimming removed 1 base from V and 6 bases from J; junction bases left unmatched: 12. This CDR3 reads CASSESPTSGISGEQYF. CDR3 coding DNA: TGTGCCAGCAGTGAATCCCCCACTAGCGGGATAAGCGGCGAGCAGTACTTC.